Presented here are 24 T cell receptor beta chains from one specimen sequenced in a study of T cells in Graves' hyperthyroidism and ophthalmopathy. TCR beta CDR3 regions were amplified from RNA transcripts. An initial round of RT-PCR targeting the TCR CDR3 relied on the HTBI primer set. TCRdb independently ran MiXCR on the multiplex PCR reads; one entry per CDR3 protein. The sample shows a few hundred thousand distinct CDR3 sequences, around a sixth of them seen only once. The material sequenced was blood. The receptors derive from a woman aged 25 to 39 with Graves' hyperthyroidism.

This clonotype was recorded at least ten times. The V gene is TRBV11-2, the J gene TRBJ1-6, with no clear D. There are 14 residues in the CDR3. In germline, CDR1 is SGHAT, CDR2 FQNNGV. The ends were cut back, 1 base at V and 9 bases at J, with 10 bases in the middle. CDR3 sequence: CASSLGSASSPLHF. The DNA of the CDR3 is TGTGCCAGCAGCTTAGGATCGGCTAGTTCACCCCTCCACTTT.

This clonotype was detected ten times or more. The DNA of the CDR3 is TGCAGTGCAAAGCCAAGCGGGAACTCCTACGAGCAGTACTTC. Translating it yields CSAKPSGNSYEQYF. The chain employs TRBV20-1 and TRBJ2-7, with 7 bases lining up with TRBD2. The CDR3 contains 14 residues. The V and J ends lost 6 bases and 0 bases, in that order; junction bases with no gene match: 8. The V gene's germline CDR1 is DFQATT and CDR2 SNEGSKA (reference sequence).

In its sample, this clonotype was seen a few times. The gene calls are TRBV2 and TRBJ2-7; D is undetermined. The CDR3 has 12 amino acids. From germline, CDR1 is SNHLY and CDR2 FYNNEI. Between the trimmed V and J ends, which lost 6 bases and 6 bases, there was a span of 12 bases. The CDR3 loop reads CASRESWGEQYF. The CDR3 DNA reads as TGTGCCAGCAGGGAATCCTGGGGCGAGCAGTACTTC.

The CDR3 spells CASSSPSERGHYEQYF. The CDR3 nucleotides are TGTGCCAGCAGTTCTCCAAGCGAAAGGGGTCACTACGAGCAGTACTTC. J is TRBJ2-7 and V is TRBV12-3 or TRBV12-4, with D perhaps matching TRBD1 (5 bases). Trimming left V 4 bases short and J 3 bases short, with 19 bases between. This CDR3 spans 16 amino acids.

This clonotype was seen many times. CDR3 in amino acids: CASSLGGLAGVYNEQFF. The CDR3 coding sequence is TGTGCCAGCAGCTTAGGAGGACTAGCGGGGGTTTACAATGAGCAGTTCTTC. The chain has TRBV11-2 and TRBJ2-1; 13 bases fit TRBD2. Trimming took 1 base from V and 4 from J; bases not matched to a gene: 4. CDR3 length: 17 residues. Germline V gene sequence: CDR1 SGHAT, CDR2 FQNNGV.

The gene calls are TRBV7-3 and TRBJ1-1; 11 bases are shared with TRBD1. Germline CDR1 reads SGHTA; CDR2 reads FQGTGA. V was pared by 5 bases and J by 4 bases, with 6 bases of the junction left unmatched. CDR3 length: 15 amino acids. CDR3 amino acids: CASSEGGTGGTEAFF. In DNA form, the CDR3 reads TGTGCCAGCAGCGAAGGGGGGACAGGGGGCACTGAAGCTTTCTTT.

This clonotype was recorded at least ten times. The genes are TRBV5-8 and TRBJ1-4; 8 nucleotides match TRBD1. This CDR3 spans 15 amino acids. CDR1 is SGHTS and CDR2 is YDEGEE in the germline V gene. V was clipped by 0 bases and J by 4 bases; unmatched bases: 2. The CDR3 loop is CASSLGQGNNEKLFF. Here the CDR3 DNA reads TGTGCCAGCAGCTTGGGACAGGGGAATAATGAAAAACTGTTTTTT.

This clonotype was seen many times. The chain has TRBV27 and TRBJ1-1; D is unclear. Trimming took off 5 bases at V and 5 bases at J, with 12 bases between the two ends. The CDR3 consists of 13 residues. The germline CDR1 and CDR2 sequences are MNHEY and SMNVEV (reference sequence). CDR3 DNA: TGTGCCAGCAGTGGCCCATGGGGTACTGAAGCTTTCTTT. Protein product: CASSGPWGTEAFF.

The chain combines TRBV12-3 or TRBV12-4 with TRBJ2-1; D is possibly TRBD2 (6 bases). With 6 bases removed from V and 10 bases from J, the gap between germline ends came to 13 bases. The CDR3 spans 12 residues. The CDR3 DNA reads TGTGCCAGCAGGCCCCGGCTAGCGGAGCAGTTCTTC. Residues: CASRPRLAEQFF.

In its sample, this clonotype was seen a few times. This sequence joins TRBV5-1 and TRBJ1-1; 10 bases align to TRBD1. Germline CDR1 is SGHRS and CDR2 is YFSETQ. This CDR3 contains 14 residues. Unmatched junction bases numbered 4, after V lost 4 bases and J lost 4 bases. CDR3 loop: CASSTGTGVTEAFF. CDR3 nucleotides: TGCGCCAGCAGCACCGGGACAGGGGTCACTGAAGCTTTCTTT.

The sample holds a few counts of this clonotype. This chain links TRBV27 with TRBJ1-5; TRBD1 aligns across 9 bases. CDR1 is MNHEY, CDR2 SMNVEV, per germline (reference sequence). V dropped 4 bases and J dropped 2; count of bases not matched to a gene: 21. CDR3 length: 21 amino acids. The CDR3 is CASSYPPSKGQGVTGNQPQHF. In DNA, the CDR3 is TGTGCCAGCAGTTACCCCCCGTCAAAGGGACAGGGAGTCACTGGCAATCAGCCCCAGCATTTT.

This clonotype appeared many times. The chain couples TRBV5-5 to TRBJ2-7; possibly TRBD2 for D (6 bases). The germline V gene encodes CDR1 SGHKS and CDR2 YYEKEE (reference sequence). The CDR3 has 14 amino acids. The V and J ends lost 3 bases and 1 base respectively, with 11 bases between them. CDR3 bases: TGTGCCAGCAGCTCGGGGGACGGATCCTACGAGCAGTACTTC. Translation gives CASSSGDGSYEQYF.

Only a few counts were recorded for this clonotype. The gene calls are TRBV5-6 and TRBJ2-1; the D is unclear. Trimming pared 1 base from V and 2 bases from J, leaving 13 bases between. Germline values: CDR1 SGHDT, CDR2 YYEEEE. The CDR3 is 16 amino acids. Here the CDR3 DNA reads TGTGCCAGCAGCTTGTGGCACGCCGAACCCTACAATGAGCAGTTCTTC. It translates to CASSLWHAEPYNEQFF.

This clonotype appeared many times. The CDR3: CASSEEGASAFF. In DNA, the CDR3 is TGTGCCAGCAGCGAAGAAGGGGCCTCAGCTTTCTTT. This rearrangement joins TRBV7-9 to TRBJ1-1, with D perhaps matching TRBD1 (5 bases). Germline V CDR1 and CDR2: SEHNR, FQNEAQ (reference sequence). The CDR3 covers 12 residues. V was trimmed by 5 bases and J by 10 bases, leaving 14 bases between them.

The rearrangement links TRBV9 to TRBJ1-6; 8 nucleotides match TRBD1. The CDR3 covers 15 residues. Germline V gives CDR1 SGDLS, CDR2 YYNGEE. The ends lost 3 bases at V and 9 bases at J; junction bases unmatched: 8. CDR3 amino acids: CASSDSGGSGSPLHF. The DNA for the CDR3 is TGTGCCAGCAGCGACTCAGGGGGCAGTGGTTCACCCCTCCACTTT.

This clonotype appeared a single time. The chain employs TRBV3-1 and TRBJ2-1; D is undetermined. V lost 4 bases and J lost 2, with 12 bases in between. The CDR3 runs 15 residues. CDR1 is LGHDT, CDR2 YNNKEL, per germline (reference sequence). CDR3 in DNA: TGTGCCAGCAGCCGCCTTAGGGTCCCCTACAATGAGCAGTTCTTC. Translation gives CASSRLRVPYNEQFF.

The gene calls are TRBV2 and TRBJ1-6, with a possible D match to TRBD1 (5 bases). The length of the CDR3 is 14 residues. Trimming took off 6 bases at V and 10 bases at J, with 16 bases between the two ends. CDR1 and CDR2 from the germline V gene are SNHLY and FYNNEI. CDR3 protein: CASRGTPDSSPLHF. The CDR3 DNA reads as TGTGCCAGCAGAGGGACGCCAGACTCGTCACCCCTCCACTTT. Full variable domain (rest looked up from reference TRBV2 and TRBJ1-6): EPEVTQTPSHQVTQMGQEVILRCVPISNHLYFYWYRQILGQKVEFLVSFYNNEISEKSEIFDDQFSVERPDGSNFTLKIRSTKLEDSAMYFCASRGTPDSSPLHFGNGTRLTVT.

This clonotype was recorded a few times. The chain couples TRBV7-9 to TRBJ1-2; D uncertain. CDR3 length equals 16 residues. Germline assignment: CDR1 SEHNR and CDR2 FQNEAQ (reference sequence). Trimming shortened V by 4 bases and J by 2 bases, and 17 bases separated the two germline ends. The CDR3 nucleotides are TGTGCCAGCAGCTCCTACCTGACACCCAGAAACTATGGCTACACCTTC. Translation gives CASSSYLTPRNYGYTF.

This clonotype showed up just a few times. V gene TRBV6-1 combines with J gene TRBJ1-4, with 7 bases lining up with TRBD1. V shed 7 bases, J shed 0 bases, and the junction held 8 bases outside the gene matches. The germline V gene has CDR1 MNHNS and CDR2 SASEGT. This CDR3 comprises 16 residues. CDR3 sequence reads: CASKAGGGATNEKLFF. The CDR3 DNA reads TGTGCCAGCAAGGCAGGGGGTGGAGCAACTAATGAAAAACTGTTTTTT.

This clonotype was seen ten or more times. CDR3 region: CASKIGTAQETQYF. The CDR3 bases are TGTGCCAGCAAGATCGGGACAGCACAAGAGACCCAGTACTTC. The rearrangement links TRBV7-9 to TRBJ2-5, with 7 nucleotides matching TRBD1. With 7 bases clipped from V and 2 bases from J, the junction kept 7 bases outside the gene matches. CDR3 length: 14 amino acids. The germline V gene encodes CDR1 SEHNR and CDR2 FQNEAQ (reference sequence).

This clonotype occurred many times. Here the CDR3 reads CASSPGREQFF. DNA of the CDR3: TGTGCCAGCAGCCCCGGCCGAGAGCAGTTCTTC. The gene calls are TRBV6-1 and TRBJ2-1; D gene uncertain. This CDR3 comprises 11 residues. Trimming left V 6 bases short and J 10 bases short, with 10 bases between. Looked up from germline, CDR1 is MNHNS and CDR2 is SASEGT.

This clonotype was found many times. The rearrangement joins TRBV19 to TRBJ2-7; D call uncertain. In germline, CDR1 is LNHDA, CDR2 SQIVND (reference sequence). Trimming took off 5 bases at V and 3 bases at J, with 14 bases between the two ends. The CDR3 is made up of 14 amino acids. DNA of the CDR3: TGTGCCAGTAGTCTCAGCCGATTCGGCTACGAGCAGTACTTC. Its translation: CASSLSRFGYEQYF.

The sample holds many counts of this clonotype. The chain links TRBV6-2 or TRBV6-3 to TRBJ2-7; weak D call: TRBD2 (6 bases). V was cut by 8 bases and J by 1 base, with 12 bases left in between. Per germline, CDR1 MNHEY and CDR2 SVGEGT. The CDR3 extends over 13 amino acids. CDR3 nucleotide sequence: TGTGCCAGCCTCGGGACTTCTTCCTACGAGCAGTACTTC. This translates into CASLGTSSYEQYF.

A note on this clonotype: A much larger clone differs from this one at a single base, so this may be a read error. The chain couples TRBV11-2 to TRBJ2-1, with D possibly matching TRBD1 (6 bases). CDR1 is SGHAT, CDR2 FQNNGV, per germline. This CDR3 region has 13 residues. CDR3 amino acids: CASSPGQNNEQLF. DNA for the CDR3: TGTGCCAGCAGCCCCGGACAGAACAATGAGCAGCTCTTC. Full variable domain (outside the CDR3, taken from reference TRBV11-2 and TRBJ2-1): EAGVAQSPRYKIIEKRQSVAFWCNPISGHATLYWYQQILGQGPKLLIQFQNNGVVDDSQLPKDRFSAERLKGVDSTLKIQPAKLEDSAVYLCASSPGQNNEQLFGPGTRLTVL.